Below are 20 T cell receptor beta chains sequenced from a single sample in a study of T cell clones after liver transplantation. Generated by immunoSEQ multiplex PCR, the TCRdb table keeps only in-frame clones and is missing some. The table lists some 7,900 clones, 75% to 85% of them singletons, with approximately 40% in the top ten. This sample comprised CD8+ T cells from blood, obtained before liver transplant. All receptors derive from a human donor who received a liver transplant.

The chain recombines TRBV14 with TRBJ1-6; tentative D call: TRBD1 (5 bases). The CDR3 has 16 amino acids. Germline V lookup: CDR1 SGHDN, CDR2 FVKESK. The V gene lost 1 base and the J gene lost 8 bases, with 15 bases spanning the gap. The CDR3 loop is CASSQGGHSVDSPLHF. CDR3 DNA: TGTGCCAGCAGCCAAGGCGGACACTCCGTGGATTCACCCCTCCACTTT.

This clone was found once. The genes are TRBV5-6 and TRBJ1-2; 8 bases line up with TRBD1. In germline, CDR1 is SGHDT, CDR2 YYEEEE. V shed 2 bases, J shed 8 bases, and the junction held 8 bases outside the gene matches. The CDR3 loop spans 14 amino acids. CDR3: CASSLMTGERGYTF. Here the CDR3 DNA reads TGTGCCAGCAGCTTAATGACAGGGGAGAGGGGCTACACCTTC.

This clone occurred a few times. The chain joins TRBV9 to TRBJ1-1, with D possibly TRBD1 on 5 matching bases. CDR3 length: 15 amino acids. V gave up 4 bases and J gave up 5 bases, with 18 bases separating them. CDR1 is SGDLS and CDR2 is YYNGEE in the germline V gene. The CDR3: CASSPLKGVETEAFF. For the CDR3, the DNA is TGTGCCAGCAGCCCCTTGAAAGGGGTGGAGACTGAAGCTTTCTTT.

The chain employs TRBV13 and TRBJ1-1; D is possibly TRBD1 (5 bases). The CDR3 is 16 amino acids. The V end was cut by 5 bases, the J end by 0 bases, with 16 bases between. The germline gives CDR1 PRHDT, CDR2 FYEKMQ (reference sequence). This CDR3 is CASSHTGDYLNTEAFF. The CDR3 DNA follows: TGTGCCAGCAGCCACACGGGGGACTACTTGAACACTGAAGCTTTCTTT.

The chain recombines TRBV5-6 with TRBJ2-5; no clear D gene. The CDR3 runs 15 residues. CDR1 and CDR2 from the germline V gene are SGHDT and YYEEEE. V lost 1 base to trimming and J lost 2 bases, with 12 bases between them. The DNA for the CDR3 is TGTGCCAGCAGCTTGTTCACAGTATATCAAGAGACCCAGTACTTC. Its protein product is CASSLFTVYQETQYF.

This chain's CDR3 is CASSETKTGPPQKQFF. CDR3 DNA sequence: TGTGCCAGCAGTGAGACGAAGACAGGTCCCCCCCAAAAGCAGTTCTTC. The gene calls are TRBV2 and TRBJ2-1; maybe TRBD1 (6 bases). Germline V gene sequence: CDR1 SNHLY, CDR2 FYNNEI. The CDR3 consists of 16 residues. Trimming removed 3 bases at V and 11 bases at J, with 23 bases between. The full variable domain, rest sourced from reference TRBV2 and TRBJ2-1, is EPEVTQTPSHQVTQMGQEVILRCVPISNHLYFYWYRQILGQKVEFLVSFYNNEISEKSEIFDDQFSVERPDGSNFTLKIRSTKLEDSAMYFCASSETKTGPPQKQFFGPGTRLTVL.

This clone was counted only a few times. The V gene is TRBV9, the J gene TRBJ2-1, with 10 bases that match TRBD2. The CDR3 extends over 16 amino acids. Germline CDR1 reads SGDLS; CDR2 reads YYNGEE. J lost 3 bases, V lost 4 bases, and 7 bases had no gene match. The CDR3 nucleotides read TGTGCCAGCAGCCCCTCTAGCGGGGGTAACTACAATGAGCAGTTCTTC. This sequence encodes CASSPSSGGNYNEQFF.

The genes are TRBV5-1 and TRBJ1-2; 10 bases fit TRBD1. The germline V gene has CDR1 SGHRS and CDR2 YFSETQ. With 2 bases clipped from V and 8 bases from J, the junction kept 3 bases outside the gene matches. The CDR3 covers 13 residues. CDR3 region: CASSFDRGLGYTF. In DNA, the CDR3 is TGCGCCAGCAGCTTCGACAGGGGGCTAGGCTACACCTTC.

This chain joins TRBV19 and TRBJ2-1, with 10 positions matching TRBD2. J lost 6 bases, V lost 7 bases, and 9 bases had no gene match. CDR1 is LNHDA and CDR2 is SQIVND in the germline V gene (reference sequence). The CDR3 spans 15 residues. The CDR3 sequence is CASTTPGLASNEQFF. Here the CDR3 DNA reads TGTGCCAGTACTACTCCGGGACTAGCGTCCAATGAGCAGTTCTTC.

This clone was recorded only once. This chain's CDR3 is CATSRDPTNEKLFF. In DNA, the CDR3 is TGTGCCACCAGCAGAGATCCCACAAATGAAAAACTGTTTTTT. The chain combines TRBV15 with TRBJ1-4, with D hard to call. V lost 0 bases, J lost 5 bases, and 7 bases lay in between. CDR3 length: 14 residues. Germline CDR1 is LNHNV and CDR2 is YYDKDF (reference sequence).

This clone occurred once. This chain links TRBV9 with TRBJ2-3, with TRBD2 identical over 7 bases. Trimming cost V 4 bases and J 2 bases; bases outside gene matches: 7. Germline CDR1 is SGDLS and CDR2 is YYNGEE. There are 15 residues in the CDR3. The CDR3 reads CASSIPGRDTDTQYF. CDR3 nucleotide sequence: TGTGCCAGCAGCATACCAGGGAGGGACACAGATACGCAGTATTTT. Together with reference TRBV9 and TRBJ2-3, the CDR3 gives the full variable domain: DSGVTQTPKHLITATGQRVTLRCSPRSGDLSVYWYQQSLDQGLQFLIQYYNGEERAKGNILERFSAQQFPDLHSELNLSSLELGDSALYFCASSIPGRDTDTQYFGPGTRLTVL.

The rearrangement links TRBV6-5 to TRBJ2-7, with unresolved D. Per the germline V gene, CDR1 is MNHEY and CDR2 is SVGAGI. CDR3 length: 12 amino acids. With 4 bases removed from V and 4 bases from J, the gap between germline ends came to 8 bases. This CDR3 reads CASSSTAYEQYF. CDR3 DNA: TGTGCCAGCAGTTCCACTGCTTACGAGCAGTACTTC.

This chain uses TRBV6-6 with TRBJ1-5; D may be TRBD1 (5 bases). This CDR3 contains 14 residues. Between the trimmed V and J ends, which lost 3 bases and 3 bases, there was a span of 9 bases. CDR1 and CDR2 (germline): MNHNY, SVGAGI (reference sequence). The DNA of the CDR3 is TGTGCCAGCAGTTATGGGGGGTTCAATCAGCCCCAGCATTTT. Its translation is CASSYGGFNQPQHF.

The V and J genes are TRBV19 and TRBJ1-1; a weak D match, TRBD1 (5 bases). The CDR3 has 12 amino acids. V lost 0 bases and J lost 6, with 5 bases in between. Germline V gene sequence: CDR1 LNHDA, CDR2 SQIVND (reference sequence). The CDR3 DNA reads as TGTGCCAGTAGTATAGAAGGGGCTGAAGCTTTCTTT. The encoded protein is CASSIEGAEAFF.

The CDR3 DNA reads TGCGCCAGCAGCCAAGAGGGGGCAGGGAACACTGAAGCTTTCTTT. It specifies CASSQEGAGNTEAFF. The chain is built from TRBV4-1 and TRBJ1-1, with D possibly matching TRBD1 (6 bases). The germline V gene has CDR1 MGHRA and CDR2 YSYEKL. This CDR3 has 15 amino acids. The V and J ends lost 0 bases and 1 base respectively, with 9 bases between them.

This clone showed up just a few times. The chain uses TRBV7-9 and TRBJ2-3; D is uncertain. Germline V lookup: CDR1 SEHNR, CDR2 FQNEAQ (reference sequence). There are 15 residues in the CDR3. Trimming cost V 1 base and J 3 bases, with 11 bases left between them. The CDR3 region has the DNA TGTGCCAGCAGCTTAGTTGAGACGCGGACAGATACGCAGTATTTT. It yields the protein CASSLVETRTDTQYF.

This clone occurred once. The chain combines TRBV19 with TRBJ2-7; TRBD1 agrees at 8 bases. Looked up from germline, CDR1 is LNHDA and CDR2 is SQIVND (reference sequence). There are 16 residues in the CDR3. J was trimmed by 0 bases and V by 4 bases; bases with no gene match: 8. The CDR3 spells CASSSPRTGSSYEQYF. The CDR3 DNA sequence: TGTGCCAGTAGTAGTCCCCGGACAGGGAGCTCCTACGAGCAGTACTTC.

V is TRBV7-6 and J is TRBJ1-5, with D tentatively TRBD1 (5 bases). Trimming removed 1 base at V and 1 base at J, with 11 bases between. CDR1 and CDR2 from the germline V gene are SGHVS and FNYEAQ. CDR3 length equals 16 residues. The CDR3 DNA reads TGTGCCAGCAGCTTAGGGGGGGGAGGGAGCAATCAGCCCCAGCATTTT. This translates into CASSLGGGGSNQPQHF.

The rearrangement links TRBV19 to TRBJ2-1, with 8 bases matching TRBD2. J gave up 7 bases and V 3 bases, and 8 bases lay outside the gene matches. The CDR3 contains 15 residues. CDR1 is LNHDA, CDR2 SQIVND, per germline (reference sequence). CDR3 protein: CASSINGGAENEQFF. CDR3 DNA: TGTGCCAGTAGTATTAACGGGGGGGCGGAGAATGAGCAGTTCTTC.

This chain connects TRBV11-2 to TRBJ1-5, with TRBD1 matching over 9 bases. The J segment lost 4 bases and the V segment lost 1 base, leaving 2 bases of the junction unmatched. The V gene's germline CDR1 is SGHAT and CDR2 FQNNGV. This CDR3 region has 15 residues. The CDR3 reads CASSLGGTGNQPQHF. The CDR3, as DNA: TGTGCCAGCAGCTTAGGCGGGACAGGGAATCAGCCCCAGCATTTT.